Listed below are T cell receptor beta chains from one sample, sequenced in a study of T-cell reconstitution after alpha-beta-depleted transplantation in children. From the PCR reads, TCRdb called clonotypes with MiXCR, one entry per CDR3 protein. The sample contains 600,000 to 800,000 distinct CDR3 sequences, under 15% of which appear only once. Sequenced here: PBMCs, sampled before TCRalphabeta/CD19-depleted stem cell transplant. All receptors derive from a girl aged 2-9 years with congenital amegakaryocytic thrombocytopenia, due to receive a stem cell transplant. Each CDR3 is given with its conserved first and last residue. Each record gives: J gene, V gene, clone size, D gene, CDR3 DNA, CDR3 protein. A D gene is named only where the DNA matches it firmly. Rows may omit the clone size; those that give it use once, few, many or a size class.

J gene: TRBJ1-2
V gene: TRBV6-1
clone size: many
D gene: -
CDR3 DNA: TGTGCCAGCAGAAGGAAGCCTTTGTATGATGGCTACACCTTC
CDR3 protein: CASRRKPLYDGYTF

J gene: TRBJ2-1
V gene: TRBV6-1
clone size: many
D gene: -
CDR3 DNA: TGTGCCAGCAAGGGTAGGGGTTACAATGAGCAGTTCTTC
CDR3 protein: CASKGRGYNEQFF

J gene: TRBJ2-5
V gene: TRBV30
clone size: few
D gene: -
CDR3 DNA: TGTGCCTGGAGTGTACGCAGGGTGGAGACCCAGTACTTC
CDR3 protein: CAWSVRRVETQYF

J gene: TRBJ2-2
V gene: TRBV7-9
clone size: few
D gene: -
CDR3 DNA: TGTGCCAGCAGCTTATTGGGTACCGTTAAAATCGGGGAGCTGTTTTTT
CDR3 protein: CASSLLGTVKIGELFF

J gene: TRBJ2-1
V gene: TRBV29-1
clone size: few
D gene: -
CDR3 DNA: TGCAGCGTTGTACGATGGTCTGAGAATGAGCAGTTCTTC
CDR3 protein: CSVVRWSENEQFF

J gene: TRBJ2-5
V gene: TRBV7-9
clone size: few
D gene: -
CDR3 DNA: TGTGCCAGCAGCGCCTCCTCTTACCTCCAAGAGACCCAGTACTTC
CDR3 protein: CASSASSYLQETQYF

J gene: TRBJ1-2
V gene: TRBV12-3/TRBV12-4
clone size: few
D gene: TRBD1
CDR3 DNA: TGTGCCAGCAGTTCGACAGGGGAAGTAGGCTACACCTTC
CDR3 protein: CASSSTGEVGYTF

J gene: TRBJ2-1
V gene: TRBV29-1
clone size: few
D gene: -
CDR3 DNA: TGCAGCGTCGTTCCCAGGGAGGCGTACAATGAGCAGTTCTTC
CDR3 protein: CSVVPREAYNEQFF

J gene: TRBJ2-7
V gene: TRBV10-1
clone size: -
D gene: -
CDR3 DNA: TGCGCCAGCAGTGAACAGGGGAGGCCCTACGAGCAGTACTTC
CDR3 protein: CASSEQGRPYEQYF

J gene: TRBJ2-3
V gene: TRBV12-3/TRBV12-4
clone size: many
D gene: TRBD2
CDR3 DNA: TGTGCCAGCAGTGCGGGAGGTCGGGTGCTCGCAGATACGCAGTATTTT
CDR3 protein: CASSAGGRVLADTQYF

J gene: TRBJ2-5
V gene: TRBV20-1
clone size: few
D gene: -
CDR3 DNA: TGCAGTGCTGGTCCGCCGGGACGGCTTGCGGAGACCCAGTACTTC
CDR3 protein: CSAGPPGRLAETQYF

J gene: TRBJ1-4
V gene: TRBV28
clone size: many
D gene: -
CDR3 DNA: TGTGCCAGCCACCATCTTCCGGGACCGACGGAAAAACTGTTTTTT
CDR3 protein: CASHHLPGPTEKLFF

J gene: TRBJ2-3
V gene: TRBV11-2
clone size: many
D gene: -
CDR3 DNA: TGTGCCAGCAGCTTAGGGACAGATCTCAGCAGTGGAACGCAGTATTTT
CDR3 protein: CASSLGTDLSSGTQYF

J gene: TRBJ1-5
V gene: TRBV20-1
clone size: many
D gene: -
CDR3 DNA: TGCAGTGCTAGGTCCCGATTAGGGCCCCAGCATTTT
CDR3 protein: CSARSRLGPQHF

J gene: TRBJ2-1
V gene: TRBV20-1
clone size: few
D gene: -
CDR3 DNA: TGCAGTGCTAGAGAAAAGGCAAATGAGCAGTTCTTC
CDR3 protein: CSAREKANEQFF

J gene: TRBJ1-1
V gene: TRBV12-3/TRBV12-4
clone size: -
D gene: -
CDR3 DNA: TGTGCCAGCAGTAAACGTTTGACGGCTTTCTTT
CDR3 protein: CASSKRLTAFF

J gene: TRBJ2-7
V gene: TRBV18
clone size: many
D gene: -
CDR3 DNA: TGTGCCAGCTCACCGCCAGGACAGAATTACGAGCAGTACTTC
CDR3 protein: CASSPPGQNYEQYF

J gene: TRBJ1-5
V gene: TRBV20-1
clone size: few
D gene: -
CDR3 DNA: TGCAGTGCTAGATCCGGTTCAGGGGATCAGCCCCAGCATTTT
CDR3 protein: CSARSGSGDQPQHF

J gene: TRBJ2-3
V gene: TRBV6-6
clone size: many
D gene: -
CDR3 DNA: TGTGCCAGCAGTTCGGACCCTTATACGCAGTATTTT
CDR3 protein: CASSSDPYTQYF

J gene: TRBJ1-5
V gene: TRBV7-2
clone size: many
D gene: TRBD1
CDR3 DNA: TGTGCCAGCAGCTCATCATTTCCCGGGACAGGGAATCAGCCCCAGCATTTT
CDR3 protein: CASSSSFPGTGNQPQHF

J gene: TRBJ2-7
V gene: TRBV20-1
clone size: many
D gene: -
CDR3 DNA: TGCAGTGCTAGTCCAAAGGGTCGAATCTCCTACGAGCAGTACTTC
CDR3 protein: CSASPKGRISYEQYF

J gene: TRBJ1-2
V gene: TRBV29-1
clone size: -
D gene: -
CDR3 DNA: TGCAGCGTGGGGGGGGAGGATGGCTACACCTTC
CDR3 protein: CSVGGEDGYTF

J gene: TRBJ2-1
V gene: TRBV5-1
clone size: -
D gene: TRBD2
CDR3 DNA: TGCGCCAGCGGTAGCGGGAGGGGGGACAATGAGCAGTTCTTC
CDR3 protein: CASGSGRGDNEQFF

J gene: TRBJ2-3
V gene: TRBV29-1
clone size: -
D gene: TRBD1
CDR3 DNA: TGCAGCGCTCTGGGACAGGGACGTCGCACAGATACGCAGTATTTT
CDR3 protein: CSALGQGRRTDTQYF

J gene: TRBJ2-5
V gene: TRBV12-3/TRBV12-4
clone size: -
D gene: TRBD1
CDR3 DNA: TGTGCCAGCAGTTTTGGGACAGTAGAAGAGACCCAGTACTTC
CDR3 protein: CASSFGTVEETQYF

J gene: TRBJ2-6
V gene: TRBV11-2
clone size: many
D gene: -
CDR3 DNA: TGTGCCAGCAGCTTAGGGCACTCTGGGGCCAACGTCCTGACTTTC
CDR3 protein: CASSLGHSGANVLTF

J gene: TRBJ2-1
V gene: TRBV4-1
clone size: -
D gene: TRBD2
CDR3 DNA: TGCGCCAGCAGCCATTCCCCGTACCCCAGCGGGAGGGCCGGGGGCTACAATGAGCAGTTCTTC
CDR3 protein: CASSHSPYPSGRAGGYNEQFF

J gene: TRBJ2-2
V gene: TRBV16
clone size: many
D gene: -
CDR3 DNA: TGTGCCAGCAGCCAAAGCTTGGCTAGCGCGAACACCGGGGAGCTGTTTTTT
CDR3 protein: CASSQSLASANTGELFF

J gene: TRBJ2-1
V gene: TRBV15
clone size: -
D gene: TRBD2
CDR3 DNA: TGTGCCACCAGCAGAGATGGGCTAGCGGGAGGCTCCAACGTCTTC
CDR3 protein: CATSRDGLAGGSNVF

J gene: TRBJ1-5
V gene: TRBV5-1
clone size: many
D gene: -
CDR3 DNA: TGCGCCAGCAGCTTGTCCCCGGGGGGGGAGAATCAGCCCCAGCATTTT
CDR3 protein: CASSLSPGGENQPQHF

J gene: TRBJ1-4
V gene: TRBV7-8
clone size: many
D gene: TRBD1
CDR3 DNA: TGTGCCAGCAGCCCTTCCGGCTTGGGACAGGGGGAAAAACTGTTTTTT
CDR3 protein: CASSPSGLGQGEKLFF

J gene: TRBJ1-5
V gene: TRBV20-1
clone size: many
D gene: -
CDR3 DNA: TGCAGTGCTAGAAGACTCCGGGGCAATCAGCCCCAGCATTTT
CDR3 protein: CSARRLRGNQPQHF

J gene: TRBJ1-5
V gene: TRBV20-1
clone size: many
D gene: -
CDR3 DNA: TGCAGTGCTGGCCGGGACATCCTACGGGACAGCAATCAGCCCCAGCATTTT
CDR3 protein: CSAGRDILRDSNQPQHF

J gene: TRBJ2-7
V gene: TRBV12-3/TRBV12-4
clone size: -
D gene: -
CDR3 DNA: TGTGCCAGCAGCCCTAGGGGGGATCACTACGAGCAGTACTTC
CDR3 protein: CASSPRGDHYEQYF

J gene: TRBJ1-1
V gene: TRBV4-1
clone size: many
D gene: -
CDR3 DNA: TGCGCCAGCAGCCACGAGTTCTGGGACACTAAGAACACTGAAGCTTTCTTT
CDR3 protein: CASSHEFWDTKNTEAFF

J gene: TRBJ2-1
V gene: TRBV28
clone size: many
D gene: -
CDR3 DNA: TGTGCCAGCAGCCTAGACGACAGGTACAATGAGCAGTTCTTC
CDR3 protein: CASSLDDRYNEQFF

J gene: TRBJ2-2
V gene: TRBV12-3/TRBV12-4
clone size: many
D gene: -
CDR3 DNA: TGTGCCAGCAGCCGACAACGGCACACCGGGGAGCTGTTTTTT
CDR3 protein: CASSRQRHTGELFF

J gene: TRBJ2-1
V gene: TRBV7-9
clone size: -
D gene: -
CDR3 DNA: TGTGCCAGCAGCCCCATCCCGGGAAGGGGTGGCAATGAGCAGTTCTTC
CDR3 protein: CASSPIPGRGGNEQFF

J gene: TRBJ2-1
V gene: TRBV11-2
clone size: many
D gene: TRBD2
CDR3 DNA: TGTGCCAGCAGCTTGGACACTAGCGGGGGTTCCTACAATGAGCAGTTCTTC
CDR3 protein: CASSLDTSGGSYNEQFF

J gene: TRBJ2-4
V gene: TRBV2
clone size: few
D gene: -
CDR3 DNA: TGTGCCAGCAGTGAAGCGGAGACAGTAAACATTCAGTACTTC
CDR3 protein: CASSEAETVNIQYF